This T cell receptor beta chain stems from a study of T-cell reconstitution after alpha-beta-depleted transplantation in children. General study results and limits: The study reportedly traced alpha-beta T cells about two months after transplant to several hundred expanded graft clones. Surviving recipient T cells and thymic progenitors produced the high day-60 TCRbeta diversity seen in some patients. Newly produced T cells mostly accounted for T-cell counts and diversity one year post-transplant.

Germline V lookup: CDR1 LGHNA, CDR2 YSLEER. The CDR3 is 15 amino acids. V lost 4 bases and J 4 bases, leaving 16 bases between the germline ends. As to this clonotype: The antigen remains undetermined. This may stem from a read error, because a much larger clone lies one nucleotide away.

Library preparation (for TCRbeta) was performed with unique molecular identifiers. TCRdb recomputed calls from the PCR reads with MiXCR, one row per CDR3 protein. The sample contains a few hundred thousand distinct CDR3 sequences, roughly 7.8% of which appear only once. Here the sequenced sample was peripheral blood, taken 360 days after TCRalphabeta/CD19-depleted stem cell transplant. This chain links TRBV4-3 with TRBJ2-5; D possibly corresponds to TRBD2 (5 bases). The source of this sequence is a female patient aged 2-9 years who had a stem cell transplant for Fanconi anemia, so the T cells may come from the graft donor. CDR3 bases: TGCGCCAGCAGCCCATGGCTAGCCGAGATAGAGACCCAGTACTTC. Protein: CASSPWLAEIETQYF.